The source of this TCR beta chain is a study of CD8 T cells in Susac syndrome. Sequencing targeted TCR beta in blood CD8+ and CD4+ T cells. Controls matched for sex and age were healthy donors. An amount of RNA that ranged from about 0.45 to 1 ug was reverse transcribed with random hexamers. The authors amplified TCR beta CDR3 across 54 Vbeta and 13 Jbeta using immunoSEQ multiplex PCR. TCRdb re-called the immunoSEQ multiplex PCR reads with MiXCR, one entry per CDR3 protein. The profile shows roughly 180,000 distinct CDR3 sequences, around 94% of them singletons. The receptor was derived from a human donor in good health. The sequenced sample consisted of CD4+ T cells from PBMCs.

The CDR3 loop is CASSLLMGEQYF. DNA of the CDR3: TGTGCCAGCAGCTTACTTATGGGCGAGCAGTACTTC. This chain uses TRBV7-9 with TRBJ2-7; D is ambiguous. The CDR3 is 12 residues long. Germline V lookup: CDR1 SEHNR, CDR2 FQNEAQ (reference sequence). Trimming pared 2 bases from V and 6 bases from J, leaving 8 bases between.